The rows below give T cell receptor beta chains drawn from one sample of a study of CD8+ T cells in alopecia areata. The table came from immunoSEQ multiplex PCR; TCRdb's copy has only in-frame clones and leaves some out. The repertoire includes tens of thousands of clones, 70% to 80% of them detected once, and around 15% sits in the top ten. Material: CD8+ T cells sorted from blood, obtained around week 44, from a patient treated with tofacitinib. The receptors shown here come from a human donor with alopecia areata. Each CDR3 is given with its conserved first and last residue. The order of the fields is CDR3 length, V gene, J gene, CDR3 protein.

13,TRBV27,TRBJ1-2,CASSPTANYGYTF
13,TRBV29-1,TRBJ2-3,CSVVAQEADTQYF
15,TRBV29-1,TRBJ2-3,CSVEVFGQGTDTQYF
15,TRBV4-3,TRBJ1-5,CASSQDHVGSQPQHF
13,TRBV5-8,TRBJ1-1,CASSLARNTEAFF
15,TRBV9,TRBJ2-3,CASRGDGGSTDTQYF
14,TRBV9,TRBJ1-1,CASSGGQANTEAFF
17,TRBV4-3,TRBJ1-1,CASSQDLAGQMNTEAFF
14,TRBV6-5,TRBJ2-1,CASRLRDTYNEQFF
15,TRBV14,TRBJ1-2,CASSRAATSEYGYTF
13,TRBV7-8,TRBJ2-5,CASSSSSRETQYF
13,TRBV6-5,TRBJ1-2,CASSYGINYGYTF
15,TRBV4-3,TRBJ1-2,CASSQDLRDTYGYTF
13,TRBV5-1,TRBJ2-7,CASSLAVNYEQYF
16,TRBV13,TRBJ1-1,CASSSPLNRANTEAFF
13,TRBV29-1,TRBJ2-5,CSVLVGFGETQYF
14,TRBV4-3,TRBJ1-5,CASSQDGGNQPQHF
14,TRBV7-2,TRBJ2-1,CASSSPSTWNEQFF
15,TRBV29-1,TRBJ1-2,CSVASDRGLGYGYTF
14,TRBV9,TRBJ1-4,CASSVQGAPEKLFF
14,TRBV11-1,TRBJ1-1,CASSFTGALTEAFF
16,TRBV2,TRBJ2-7,CASSEALFGSTYEQYF
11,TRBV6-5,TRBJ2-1,CASSYSTEQFF
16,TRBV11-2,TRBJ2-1,CASSPDSGGGLYEQFF
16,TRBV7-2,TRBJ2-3,CASSLGGWVGEDTQYF
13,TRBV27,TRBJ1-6,CASSLNWNSPLHF
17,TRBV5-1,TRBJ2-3,CASSFAGLAGDTDTQYF
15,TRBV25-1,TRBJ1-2,CASRGLEGRSYGYTF
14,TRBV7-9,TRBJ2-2,CASSLVLSAGELFF
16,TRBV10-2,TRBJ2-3,CASSESLAGRGDTQYF
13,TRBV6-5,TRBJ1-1,CASSYGKITEAFF
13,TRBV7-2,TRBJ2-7,CASSPNLGDEQYF